This T cell receptor (beta chain) was obtained from a study of regulatory and conventional T cells in RAG deficiency. Blood CD4+ CD25-low CD127-high conventional T cells supplied the genomic DNA template. Using immunoSEQ multiplex PCR, the repertoire was profiled, and TCRdb retains in-frame clones only, with some absent. The sample gives around 25,000 clones, almost 96% of which show up once; 1.3% is in the top ten. These data also featured in a second study, about regulatory T cells. As that report states: Primers: 52 TRBV forward and 13 TRBJ reverse.

This TCR was recovered from a human donor in good health. Input material: CD25- CD4+ T cells sorted from blood.

This chain's CDR3 is CSVEDRLAKNIQYF. The CDR3 DNA reads as TGCAGCGTTGAAGACCGGTTGGCCAAAAACATTCAGTACTTC. This chain connects TRBV29-1 to TRBJ2-4, with D uncertain. Germline V gives CDR1 SQVTM, CDR2 ANQGSEA. Trimming pared 0 bases from V and 1 base from J, leaving 7 bases between. The CDR3 has 14 amino acids.